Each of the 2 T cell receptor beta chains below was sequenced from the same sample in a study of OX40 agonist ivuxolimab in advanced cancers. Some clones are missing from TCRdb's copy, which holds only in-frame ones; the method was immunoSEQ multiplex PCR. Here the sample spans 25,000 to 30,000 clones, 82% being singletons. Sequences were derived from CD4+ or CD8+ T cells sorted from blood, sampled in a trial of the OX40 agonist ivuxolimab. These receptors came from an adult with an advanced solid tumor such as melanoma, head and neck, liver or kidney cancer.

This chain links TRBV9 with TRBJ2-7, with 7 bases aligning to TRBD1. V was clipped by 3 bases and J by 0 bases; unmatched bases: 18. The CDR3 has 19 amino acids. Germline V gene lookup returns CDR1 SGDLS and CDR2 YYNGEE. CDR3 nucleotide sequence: TGTGCCAGCAGCGCCCAGCCCATTTTTTGCTGGACAGGCTCCTACGAGCAGTACTTC. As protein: CASSAQPIFCWTGSYEQYF.

For the CDR3, the DNA is TGTGCCAGCAACCCGGGAGGTCATTTCTACGAGCAGTACTTC. Its translation is CASNPGGHFYEQYF. The chain has TRBV21-1 and TRBJ2-7; no check of the table's D call, TRBD2, against the DNA was made. TRBV21-1 represents a pseudogene. This CDR3 is 14 amino acids long.